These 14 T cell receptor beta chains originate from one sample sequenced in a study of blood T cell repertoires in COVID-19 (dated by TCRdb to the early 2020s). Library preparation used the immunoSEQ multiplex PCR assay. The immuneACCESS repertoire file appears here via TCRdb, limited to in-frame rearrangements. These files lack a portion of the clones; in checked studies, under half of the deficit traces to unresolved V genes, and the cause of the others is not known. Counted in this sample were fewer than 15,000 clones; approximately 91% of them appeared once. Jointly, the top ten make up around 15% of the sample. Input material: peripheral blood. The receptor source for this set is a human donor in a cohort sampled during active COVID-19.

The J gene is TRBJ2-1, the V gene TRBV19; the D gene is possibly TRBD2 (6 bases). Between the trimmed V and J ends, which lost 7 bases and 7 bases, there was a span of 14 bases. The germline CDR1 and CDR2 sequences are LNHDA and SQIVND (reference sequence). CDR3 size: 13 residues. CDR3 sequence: CASIPTAGNEQFF. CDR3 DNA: TGTGCCAGTATCCCGACGGCGGGGAATGAGCAGTTCTTC.

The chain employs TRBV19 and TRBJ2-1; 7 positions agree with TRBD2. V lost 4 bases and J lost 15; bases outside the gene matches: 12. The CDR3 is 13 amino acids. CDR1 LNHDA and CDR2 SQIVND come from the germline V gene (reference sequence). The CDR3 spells CASSTDLRETRFF. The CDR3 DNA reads TGTGCCAGTAGTACTGACTTGCGGGAGACTCGGTTCTTC.

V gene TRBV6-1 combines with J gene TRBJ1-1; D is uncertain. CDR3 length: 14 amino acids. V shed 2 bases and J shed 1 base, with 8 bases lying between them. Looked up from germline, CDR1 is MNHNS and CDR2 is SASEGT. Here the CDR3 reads CASSEPGRNTEAFF. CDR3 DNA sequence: TGTGCCAGCAGTGAACCTGGCAGGAACACTGAAGCTTTCTTT.

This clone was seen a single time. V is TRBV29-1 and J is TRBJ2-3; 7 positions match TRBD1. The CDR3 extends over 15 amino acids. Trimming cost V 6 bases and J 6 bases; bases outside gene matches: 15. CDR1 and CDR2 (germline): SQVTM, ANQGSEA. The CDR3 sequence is CSVRPTLGTVDTQYF. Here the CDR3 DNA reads TGCAGCGTCCGACCAACTTTAGGGACAGTGGATACGCAGTATTTT.

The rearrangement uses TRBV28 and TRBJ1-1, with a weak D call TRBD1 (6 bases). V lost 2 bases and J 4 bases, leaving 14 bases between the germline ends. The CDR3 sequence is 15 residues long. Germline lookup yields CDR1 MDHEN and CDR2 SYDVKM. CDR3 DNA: TGTGCCAGCAGTTTAGCAGGGGCGGGTGGCACTGAAGCTTTCTTT. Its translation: CASSLAGAGGTEAFF. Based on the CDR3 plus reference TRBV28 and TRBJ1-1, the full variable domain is DVKVTQSSRYLVKRTGEKVFLECVQDMDHENMFWYRQDPGLGLRLIYFSYDVKMKEKGDIPEGYSVSREKKERFSLILESASTNQTSMYLCASSLAGAGGTEAFFGQGTRLTVV.

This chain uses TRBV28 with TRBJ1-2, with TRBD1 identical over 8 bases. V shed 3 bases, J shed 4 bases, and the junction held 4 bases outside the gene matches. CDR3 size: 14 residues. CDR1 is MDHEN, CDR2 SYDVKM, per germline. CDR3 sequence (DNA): TGTGCCAGCAGTTTTCAGGGGGCGGGCTATGGCTACACCTTC. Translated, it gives CASSFQGAGYGYTF.

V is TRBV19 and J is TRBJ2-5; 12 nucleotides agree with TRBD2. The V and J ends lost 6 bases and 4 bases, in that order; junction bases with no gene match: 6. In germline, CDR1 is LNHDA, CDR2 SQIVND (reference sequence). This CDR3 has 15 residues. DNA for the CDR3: TGTGCCAGTAGAACGACTAGCGGGAGCGCAGAGACCCAGTACTTC. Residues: CASRTTSGSAETQYF.

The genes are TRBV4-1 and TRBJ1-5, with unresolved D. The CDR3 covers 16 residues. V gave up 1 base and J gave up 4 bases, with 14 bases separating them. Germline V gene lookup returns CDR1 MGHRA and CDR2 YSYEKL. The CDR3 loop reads CASSQVPGSGNQPQHF. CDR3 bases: TGCGCCAGCAGCCAAGTCCCAGGCAGCGGGAATCAGCCCCAGCATTTT.

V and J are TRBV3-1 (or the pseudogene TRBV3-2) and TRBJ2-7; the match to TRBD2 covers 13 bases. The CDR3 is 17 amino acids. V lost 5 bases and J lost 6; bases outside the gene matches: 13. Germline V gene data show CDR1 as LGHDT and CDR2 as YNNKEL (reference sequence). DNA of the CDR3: TGTGCCAGCAGCTTTCGTACCACTAGCGGGGGGGCTCGCGAGCAGTACTTC. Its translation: CASSFRTTSGGAREQYF.

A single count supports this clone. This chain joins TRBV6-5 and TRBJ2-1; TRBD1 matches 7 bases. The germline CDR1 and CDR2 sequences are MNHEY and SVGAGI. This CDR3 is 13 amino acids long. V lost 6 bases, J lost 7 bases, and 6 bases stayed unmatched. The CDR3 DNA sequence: TGTGCCAGCAGACCGGGACAGCAAAATGAGCAGTTCTTC. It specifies CASRPGQQNEQFF.

The CDR3 spells CASSLGLTFGNEQFF. Written as DNA, the CDR3 is TGTGCCAGCAGTTTGGGACTAACGTTCGGGAATGAGCAGTTCTTC. The genes are TRBV6-2 or TRBV6-3 and TRBJ2-1, with TRBD2 matching over 7 bases. The CDR3 runs to 15 residues. Trimming cost V 4 bases and J 7 bases; bases outside gene matches: 10. The germline CDR1 and CDR2 sequences are MNHEY and SVGEGT.

The CDR3 coding sequence is TGTGCCAGCAGCGGAGGGGGCCTAATCTCTGGGGCCAACGTCCTGACTTTC. It specifies CASSGGGLISGANVLTF. This chain connects TRBV3-1 (or the pseudogene TRBV3-2) to TRBJ2-6; D may be TRBD1 (7 bases). Trimming pared 5 bases from V and 0 bases from J, leaving 14 bases between. The CDR3 is 17 residues long. Germline values: CDR1 LGHDT, CDR2 YNNKEL (reference sequence).

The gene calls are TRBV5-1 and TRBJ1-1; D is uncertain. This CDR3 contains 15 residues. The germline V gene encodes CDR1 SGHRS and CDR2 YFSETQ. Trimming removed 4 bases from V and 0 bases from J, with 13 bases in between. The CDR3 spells CASSPNTNLNTEAFF. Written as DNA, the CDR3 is TGCGCCAGCAGCCCAAACACCAACCTGAACACTGAAGCTTTCTTT.

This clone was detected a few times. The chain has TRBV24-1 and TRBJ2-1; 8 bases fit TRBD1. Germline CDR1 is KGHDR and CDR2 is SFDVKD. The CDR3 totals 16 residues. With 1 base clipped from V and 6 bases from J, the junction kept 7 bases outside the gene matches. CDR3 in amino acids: CATSDLGQGRPNEQFF. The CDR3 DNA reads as TGTGCCACCAGTGATTTAGGACAGGGAAGACCCAATGAGCAGTTCTTC.